This entry features one T cell receptor (beta chain) sequence. No antigen is known for it. The entry originates in a study of persistence of HIV-infected CD4 T cells. About the research overall: Isolated cells were CMV- and HIV-1 Gag-responding CD4+ T cells.

Per the germline V gene, CDR1 is SGHTA and CDR2 is FQGNSA. V dropped 7 bases and J dropped 6 bases, with 13 bases sitting between them. CDR3 size: 13 residues. Lysates of CMV-infected fibroblasts at approximately 9.6 ug/mL stimulated these cells. CD40L-negative CD69-negative CD45RO-high memory CD4+ T cells were sorted as populations depleted of antigen-responding cells. PBMCs were depleted of CD8+ T cells before stimulation. This was the immunoSEQ version 4 assay in survey mode. The protocol was immunoSEQ multiplex PCR, while the TCRdb copy is restricted to in-frame clones and leaves out a portion. The data show tens of thousands of clones, 82% seen once.

The chain combines TRBV7-2 with TRBJ1-5; no firm D call. Material: CD4+ T cells sorted from PBMCs after roughly 18-hour stimulation, obtained from a patient who received antiretroviral therapy. This TCR was sampled from an adult woman with HIV who was CMV-seropositive. The CDR3 here is CASNFDISQPQHF. The CDR3 region has the DNA TGTGCCAGCAACTTTGACATAAGTCAGCCCCAGCATTTT.